This T cell receptor (beta chain) appears in the sequencing data of a study of molecular identifiers for immune sequencing clone quantification. Study results and caveats: For effector cells, clones above 20 RNA copies held over 97% of molecules; for naive cells, under 1%.

TCRdb ran MiXCR on the PCR reads and lists one entry per CDR3 protein. The sample shows 10,000 or so distinct CDR3 sequences, roughly 22% of them seen only once. Sorted naive CD8 T cells were those defined as CD8+CD4-CCR7+CD45RA+. In this sample, this clonotype turned up many times. Its antigen is still unknown. Trimming left V 5 bases short and J 0 bases short, with 12 bases between. This CDR3 contains 15 residues. Germline V CDR1 and CDR2: SGHTA, FQGTGA. The TCR sequence derives from a human donor in good health. Some libraries in this study had Jurkat cell RNA spiked in. Sequencing was carried out using naive CD8+ T cells from blood, with Jurkat cell RNA spiked in. The subset was: FACS-sorted CD8+CD4-CCR7+CD45RA+ naive T cells. The rearrangement joins TRBV7-3 to TRBJ2-3, with D perhaps assigned TRBD1 or TRBD2 (5 bases each). CDR3 coding DNA: TGTGCCAGCAGCCCCGTTGGGGGTAGCACAGATACGCAGTATTTT. This gives the protein CASSPVGGSTDTQYF.